The TCR beta chain under discussion was sequenced for a study of T cell responses to AZD1222 COVID-19 vaccine. Using immunoSEQ multiplex PCR, the repertoire was profiled, and TCRdb retains in-frame clones only, with some absent. The repertoire holds about 88,000 clones, with under 95% as singletons. Germline lookup yields CDR1 SGHRS and CDR2 YFSETQ. V lost 4 bases to trimming and J lost 0 bases, with 2 bases between them. The CDR3 extends over 11 amino acids. This chain uses TRBV5-1 with TRBJ2-7; D gene unclear. The sequence was obtained from an adult in good health. Specimen: peripheral blood, collected on day 0 of AZD1222 vaccination. In DNA, the CDR3 is TGCGCCAGCAGCGCCTCCTACGAGCAGTACTTC. Its translation is CASSASYEQYF.